These T cell receptor beta chains were read from a single sample in a study of T cell responses to AZD1222 COVID-19 vaccine. Some clones are missing from TCRdb's copy, which holds only in-frame ones; the method was immunoSEQ multiplex PCR. The sample consists of 150,000 or so clones, around nine tenths of them appearing once. Sample: peripheral blood, taken on day 0 of AZD1222 vaccination. These receptors were taken from an adult in good health. Both conserved end residues are part of each CDR3. Fields, in order: J gene, clone size, D gene, V gene, CDR3 protein, CDR3 DNA. The D gene is left open where the match is weak. Rows may omit the clone size; those that give it use once, few, many or a size class.

TRBJ2-5	.	TRBD1	TRBV12-5	CASGRPVQGAEETQYF	TGTGCTAGTGGGCGTCCTGTACAGGGGGCGGAGGAGACCCAGTACTTC
TRBJ2-1	.	.	TRBV12-3/TRBV12-4	CASQLQEGNEQFF	TGTGCCAGCCAGTTACAGGAGGGAAATGAGCAGTTCTTC
TRBJ1-1	.	.	TRBV4-2	CASSPTGEGTEAFF	TGTGCCAGCAGCCCCACGGGGGAAGGCACTGAAGCTTTCTTT
TRBJ2-3	.	.	TRBV2	CASCFLSTDTQYF	TGTGCCAGTTGCTTCCTCAGCACAGATACGCAGTATTTT
TRBJ2-6	.	.	TRBV7-9	CASSSGEWEGVSGANVLTF	TGTGCCAGCAGCTCGGGAGAGTGGGAGGGGGTTTCTGGGGCCAACGTCCTGACTTTC
TRBJ1-1	once	.	TRBV3-1/TRBV3-2	CASSQDRGRRLNTEAFF	TGTGCCAGCAGCCAAGATCGCGGGAGGAGGCTAAACACTGAAGCTTTCTTT
TRBJ1-3	.	.	TRBV10-1	CASSDPGTPSGNTIYF	TGCGCCAGCAGTGACCCGGGAACTCCCTCTGGAAACACCATATATTTT
TRBJ1-1	.	.	TRBV27	CASSRLMGQGGAFF	TGTGCCAGCTCGAGACTGATGGGGCAGGGAGGGGCTTTCTTT
TRBJ2-1	.	TRBD2	TRBV19	CASTPSGLAVNEQFF	TGTGCCAGCACTCCCTCGGGACTAGCGGTTAATGAGCAGTTCTTC
TRBJ2-2	.	.	TRBV18	CASSPLTPTYTNTGELFF	TGTGCCAGCTCACCCCTAACCCCGACATACACGAACACCGGGGAGCTGTTTTTT
TRBJ1-1	.	.	TRBV30	CAWSRGAQGYTEAFF	TGTGCCTGGAGTCGAGGGGCCCAGGGTTACACTGAAGCTTTCTTT
TRBJ2-1	once	.	TRBV7-9	CASSLKRRVGNEQFF	TGTGCCAGCAGCCTAAAGAGGAGGGTTGGTAATGAGCAGTTCTTC
TRBJ1-1	.	.	TRBV29-1	CSVKGGSRALTEAFF	TGCAGCGTGAAAGGGGGGAGTAGGGCGTTGACTGAAGCTTTCTTT
TRBJ1-2	.	.	TRBV27	CASSDGVYGYTF	TGTGCCAGCTCGGACGGAGTCTATGGCTACACCTTC
TRBJ2-1	once	TRBD1	TRBV18	CASSPPGTVYNEQFF	TGTGCCAGCTCACCCCCGGGGACAGTCTACAATGAGCAGTTCTTC
TRBJ2-7	.	TRBD2	TRBV18	CASSPLAGRQNSYEQYF	TGTGCCAGCTCACCCCTAGCGGGACGACAGAACTCCTACGAGCAGTACTTC
TRBJ2-1	.	.	TRBV27	CASSKGAYNEQFF	TGTGCCAGCAGCAAAGGGGCTTACAATGAGCAGTTCTTC
TRBJ2-7	once	TRBD2	TRBV27	CASSSGGGGEQYF	TGTGCCAGCAGTTCGGGAGGAGGTGGCGAGCAGTACTTC
TRBJ2-2	once	.	TRBV19	CASSIATATGELFF	TGTGCCAGTAGTATAGCGACTGCCACCGGGGAGCTGTTTTTT
TRBJ2-3	.	.	TRBV18	CASSLAAPRDTQYF	TGTGCCAGCTCACTAGCTGCCCCACGGGATACGCAGTATTTT
TRBJ2-5	.	.	TRBV3-1/TRBV3-2	CASSARGQETQYF	TGTGCCAGCAGCGCCAGGGGTCAGGAGACCCAGTACTTC
TRBJ1-2	.	TRBD1	TRBV4-1	CASSQDWFERGQYGYTF	TGCGCCAGCAGCCAAGATTGGTTCGAAAGGGGGCAATATGGCTACACCTTC
TRBJ1-5	.	.	TRBV11-2	CASSLEGSVNQPQHF	TGTGCCAGCAGCTTAGAGGGGTCTGTCAATCAGCCCCAGCATTTT
TRBJ1-2	.	.	TRBV9	CASSATGYGYTF	TGTGCCAGCAGCGCGACGGGATATGGCTACACCTTC
TRBJ1-4	.	.	TRBV9	CASSVGTLAEKLFF	TGTGCCAGCAGCGTAGGTACACTGGCTGAAAAACTGTTTTTT
TRBJ1-1	.	.	TRBV5-1	CASTQGGVADTEAFF	TGCGCCAGCACGCAGGGAGGGGTGGCGGACACTGAAGCTTTCTTT
TRBJ2-7	.	TRBD1	TRBV29-1	CSATGTGDYEQYF	TGCAGCGCAACCGGGACAGGGGACTACGAGCAGTACTTC
TRBJ2-3	.	.	TRBV12-3/TRBV12-4	CASSLMADTQYF	TGTGCCAGCAGTTTAATGGCGGATACGCAGTATTTT
TRBJ1-1	many	.	TRBV7-6	CASSPQGLGMNTEAFF	TGTGCCAGCAGCCCCCAGGGGCTTGGGATGAACACTGAAGCTTTCTTT
TRBJ1-1	.	TRBD1	TRBV5-4	CASSWGQGNTEAFF	TGTGCCAGCAGCTGGGGACAGGGCAATACTGAAGCTTTCTTT
TRBJ1-2	.	TRBD1	TRBV18	CASSPGTGPYGYTF	TGTGCCAGCTCACCCGGGACAGGACCCTATGGCTACACCTTC
TRBJ1-1	.	.	TRBV28	CASGQGQMNTEAFF	TGTGCCAGCGGTCAGGGACAAATGAACACTGAAGCTTTCTTT
TRBJ2-5	.	TRBD1	TRBV18	CASSPGQQETQYF	TGTGCCAGCTCACCGGGACAGCAAGAGACCCAGTACTTC
TRBJ2-1	.	TRBD2	TRBV24-1	CATVISGTISYNEQFF	TGTGCCACCGTAATTAGCGGGACGATTTCATACAATGAGCAGTTCTTC
TRBJ2-7	.	TRBD2	TRBV6-5	CASSLAGGSYEQYF	TGTGCCAGCAGTTTAGCGGGAGGGTCCTACGAGCAGTACTTC
TRBJ2-1	.	.	TRBV6-4	CASSVSSADYNEQFF	TGTGCCAGCAGTGTCTCGTCAGCGGATTACAATGAGCAGTTCTTC
TRBJ2-1	.	.	TRBV18	CASSQPAGRHNEQFF	TGTGCCAGCTCACAACCGGCGGGGCGCCACAATGAGCAGTTCTTC
TRBJ1-5	.	.	TRBV5-5	CASSFWQGGNQPQHF	TGTGCCAGCAGCTTTTGGCAGGGAGGCAATCAGCCCCAGCATTTT
TRBJ1-1	.	TRBD1	TRBV11-3	CASRHGQGRETEAFF	TGTGCCAGCAGACACGGACAGGGGAGGGAAACTGAAGCTTTCTTT
TRBJ1-2	.	.	TRBV5-6	CASSPEPGGTGSIYGYTF	TGTGCCAGCAGCCCCGAACCCGGAGGGACGGGGAGTATCTATGGCTACACCTTC
TRBJ1-1	.	.	TRBV27	CASSTPTGGTEAFF	TGTGCCAGCAGTACCCCGACCGGAGGCACTGAAGCTTTCTTT
TRBJ2-7	.	.	TRBV18	CASSPRGDEQYF	TGTGCCAGCTCACCACGTGGGGACGAGCAGTACTTC
TRBJ2-7	.	.	TRBV5-4	CASSLSGTDSYEQYF	TGTGCCAGCAGCCTATCCGGGACTGACTCCTACGAGCAGTACTTC
TRBJ2-7	.	TRBD2	TRBV19	CASRPQRDSYEQYF	TGTGCCAGTAGGCCTCAGCGGGATTCCTACGAGCAGTACTTC
TRBJ1-2	.	.	TRBV11-2	CASSYGGNYGYTF	TGTGCCAGCAGCTATGGGGGCAACTATGGCTACACCTTC
TRBJ2-2	.	.	TRBV4-2	CASSPWYGRLRGGELFF	TGTGCCAGCAGCCCATGGTACGGGAGACTCCGAGGCGGGGAGCTGTTTTTT
TRBJ1-2	.	.	TRBV7-2	CASSRLEAGHNYGYTF	TGTGCCAGCAGCCGCTTGGAGGCGGGACATAACTATGGCTACACCTTC
TRBJ1-1	.	.	TRBV12-3/TRBV12-4	CASSLQGNTEAFF	TGTGCCAGCAGTTTACAGGGGAACACTGAAGCTTTCTTT
TRBJ1-2	.	.	TRBV19	CASRVGGATGYTF	TGTGCCAGCCGCGTGGGGGGGGCGACCGGCTACACCTTC
TRBJ2-5	.	TRBD2	TRBV5-1	CASSLSAGGGETQYF	TGCGCCAGCAGCTTGTCCGCGGGAGGCGGAGAGACCCAGTACTTC
TRBJ1-2	.	.	TRBV27	CASSLAGPNYGYTF	TGTGCCAGCAGTTTGGCCGGGCCTAACTATGGCTACACCTTC
TRBJ1-1	.	.	TRBV27	CASSLKGVDGLMMNTEAFF	TGTGCCAGCAGTCTCAAGGGGGTAGACGGTCTTATGATGAACACTGAAGCTTTCTTT
TRBJ1-5	once	.	TRBV27	CASSSRQPNQPQHF	TGTGCCAGCAGTAGTCGACAGCCCAATCAGCCCCAGCATTTT
TRBJ2-7	.	TRBD1	TRBV12-3/TRBV12-4	CASSPTGAEQYF	TGTGCCAGCAGCCCGACAGGGGCCGAGCAGTACTTC
TRBJ1-1	few	.	TRBV10-3	CASLQGVEAFF	TGTGCCTCCCTTCAGGGAGTTGAAGCTTTCTTT
TRBJ2-7	.	TRBD2	TRBV19	CASSSGLAGALQYF	TGTGCCAGTAGTTCGGGACTAGCGGGAGCCTTGCAGTACTTC
TRBJ1-1	.	.	TRBV6-5	CASRFDPNTEAFF	TGTGCCAGCAGGTTCGATCCGAACACTGAAGCTTTCTTT
TRBJ2-3	.	.	TRBV27	CASSLGTDTQYF	TGTGCCAGCAGTTTAGGCACAGATACGCAGTATTTT